This T cell receptor (beta chain) was identified during a study of human T cells and chemical hapten exposure. Whole-study context: Patients, a majority of them female, were diagnosed with alopecia areata, totalis or universalis.

In the library, unique molecular identifiers were attached to individual cDNA molecules. TCRdb recomputed calls from the RACE reads with MiXCR, one row per CDR3 protein. The sample includes tens of thousands of distinct CDR3 sequences, around 9.5% of them seen just once. General study findings and limits: Significantly more large CDR3 similarity clusters were formed by expanded TCRs than by controls.

As for this clonotype: Its matching antigen is unknown.

As for time point: patch test 1, 2 weeks after DPC sensitization. Treatment of the sample: therapeutic diphenylcyclopropenone sensitization with weekly scalp DPC. Germline V lookup: CDR1 SEHNR, CDR2 FQNEAQ (reference sequence). Trimming pared 0 bases from V and 7 bases from J, leaving 10 bases between. CDR3 length: 14 residues. This specimen consisted of whole blood, obtained in connection with sensitization to the hapten diphenylcyclopropenone (DPC). The sequence came from a woman aged 40-49 years with alopecia areata. Some clones in this sample may be carry-over from other donors' samples. This rearrangement joins TRBV7-9 to TRBJ2-1; D uncertain. CDR3 sequence (DNA): TGTGCCAGCAGCTTAGCGAGAATAGGGAATGAGCAGTTCTTC. This sequence encodes CASSLARIGNEQFF.